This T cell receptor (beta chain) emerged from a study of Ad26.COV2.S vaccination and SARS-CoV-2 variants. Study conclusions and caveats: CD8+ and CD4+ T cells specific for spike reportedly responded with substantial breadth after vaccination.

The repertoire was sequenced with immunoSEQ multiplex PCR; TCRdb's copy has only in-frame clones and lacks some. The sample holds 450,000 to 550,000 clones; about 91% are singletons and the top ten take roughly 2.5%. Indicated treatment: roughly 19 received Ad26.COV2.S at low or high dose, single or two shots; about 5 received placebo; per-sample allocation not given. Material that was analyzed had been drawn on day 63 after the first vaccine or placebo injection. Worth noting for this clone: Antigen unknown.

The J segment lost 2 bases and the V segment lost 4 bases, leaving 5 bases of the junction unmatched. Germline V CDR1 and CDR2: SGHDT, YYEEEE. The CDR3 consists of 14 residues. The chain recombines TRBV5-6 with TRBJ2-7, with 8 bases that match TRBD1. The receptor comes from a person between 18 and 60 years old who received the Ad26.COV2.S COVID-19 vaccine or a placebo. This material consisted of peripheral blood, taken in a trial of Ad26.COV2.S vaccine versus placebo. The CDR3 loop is CASSRGQVTYEQYF. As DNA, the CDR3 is TGTGCCAGCAGCCGGGGACAGGTCACCTACGAGCAGTACTTC. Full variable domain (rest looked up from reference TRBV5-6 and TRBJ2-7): DAGVTQSPTHLIKTRGQQVTLRCSPKSGHDTVSWYQQALGQGPQFIFQYYEEEERQRGNFPDRFSGHQFPNYSSELNVNALLLGDSALYLCASSRGQVTYEQYFGPGTRLTVT.